The 27 T cell receptor beta chains given below trace back to one sample, sequenced in a study of cytomegalovirus exposure and HLA in healthy donors (dated by TCRdb to about 2017). The method behind the library was the immunoSEQ multiplex PCR assay. The multiplex PCR relied on a mix of 60 forward primers for TCR Vbeta segments and 13 reverse primers for TCR Jbeta segments. TCRdb provides this immuneACCESS table in a form limited to in-frame rearrangements. Some clones are lacking; in checked studies, under half of them reflect an unresolved V gene, and why the rest are absent is not known. This sample gives around 150,000 clones in total; over 80% of them show up just once. The ten largest clonotypes hold less than 5% of the sample. Sequenced material: PBMCs. These receptors originate from a man aged 45-60 years in good health and CMV-seropositive.

In its sample, this clone was seen once. The gene calls are TRBV1 and TRBJ2-7; TRBD2 is taken as the D call from the table, unchecked against the DNA. TRBV1 is shown as a pseudogene. The CDR3 contains 15 residues. Here the CDR3 reads CTSSQKRDRGDEQYF. CDR3 nucleotide sequence: TGCACCAGCAGCCAAAAGCGGGACCGCGGGGACGAGCAGTACTTC.

Here the CDR3 DNA reads TGTGCCAGCTCACCAGGGACAGATCCCTACGAGCAGTACTTC. Its protein is CASSPGTDPYEQYF. The chain recombines TRBV18 with TRBJ2-7; 7 positions agree with TRBD1. Trimming removed 2 bases from V and 2 bases from J; junction bases left unmatched: 3. CDR3 length: 14 amino acids. From germline, CDR1 is KGHSH and CDR2 LQKENI.

The chain has TRBV27 and TRBJ2-1; TRBD2 matches at 9 bases. V was clipped by 6 bases and J by 10 bases; unmatched bases: 13. The CDR3 is 15 amino acids. Looked up from germline, CDR1 is MNHEY and CDR2 is SMNVEV (reference sequence). The CDR3 bases are TGTGCCAGCAGGAAGGCGCTAGCGGGAACGGAGGAGCAGTTCTTC. This sequence encodes CASRKALAGTEEQFF.

The chain carries TRBV15 and TRBJ1-6; D gene unclear. CDR3 length: 14 residues. Germline CDR1 is LNHNV and CDR2 is YYDKDF (reference sequence). Deletions cut 3 bases from V and 8 bases from J, with 11 bases between. The CDR3 reads CATSRAERDSPLHF. CDR3 in DNA: TGTGCCACCAGCAGGGCCGAGAGGGATTCACCCCTCCACTTT. The full variable domain, completed using reference TRBV15 and TRBJ1-6, is DAMVIQNPRYQVTQFGKPVTLSCSQTLNHNVMYWYQQKSSQAPKLLFHYYDKDFNNEADTPDNFQSRRPNTSFCFLDIRSPGLGDTAMYLCATSRAERDSPLHFGNGTRLTVT.

The CDR3 is CASSLAFLSGVDEQYF. In DNA form, the CDR3 reads TGTGCCAGCAGCTTAGCGTTTTTGTCAGGGGTGGATGAGCAGTACTTC. The V call is TRBV7-2, the J call TRBJ2-7, with a weak D call TRBD1 (6 bases). CDR3 length: 16 amino acids. Germline CDR1 reads SGHTA; CDR2 reads FQGNSA. Trimming pared 0 bases from V and 7 bases from J, leaving 19 bases between.

The sample holds a few counts of this clone. The V call is TRBV6-1, the J call TRBJ2-3; 10 positions agree with TRBD2. The CDR3 extends over 15 amino acids. Trimming at V came to 1 base and at J to 5 bases, leaving 3 bases not matched to a gene. Germline V gene sequence: CDR1 MNHNS, CDR2 SASEGT. The CDR3 sequence: CASSEERGGQDTQYF. DNA for the CDR3: TGTGCCAGCAGTGAAGAGCGGGGGGGTCAAGATACGCAGTATTTT.

The chain combines TRBV5-1 with TRBJ2-5; 10 bases are a match to TRBD1. The germline gives CDR1 SGHRS, CDR2 YFSETQ. Germline trimming cut 0 bases from V and 5 bases from J; bases unmatched to any gene: 10. The CDR3 sequence is 17 residues long. CDR3 nucleotides: TGCGCCAGCAGCTTGGGACAGGGGGCATATCGGCGGGAGACCCAGTACTTC. Its protein is CASSLGQGAYRRETQYF.

V usage is TRBV13 and J usage is TRBJ2-1, with 10 nucleotides matching TRBD2. CDR3 length: 15 residues. The J segment lost 6 bases and the V segment lost 4 bases, leaving 6 bases of the junction unmatched. Germline CDR1 reads PRHDT; CDR2 reads FYEKMQ (reference sequence). The CDR3 nucleotides are TGTGCCAGCAGCTATACTAGCGGGAAGGTCAATGAGCAGTTCTTC. This sequence encodes CASSYTSGKVNEQFF.

The chain is built from TRBV5-4 and TRBJ2-5, with a possible D match to TRBD2 (5 bases). V lost 4 bases and J 2 bases, leaving 12 bases between the germline ends. The CDR3 sequence is 14 residues long. The germline CDR1 and CDR2 sequences are SGHNT and YYREEE (reference sequence). In DNA, the CDR3 is TGTGCCAGCAGCCCCCCGGGGATACAAGAGACCCAGTACTTC. Protein: CASSPPGIQETQYF.

This clone was detected a few times. The gene calls are TRBV6-5 and TRBJ2-7, with a tentative D call TRBD1 (6 bases). Trimming left V 1 base short and J 1 base short, with 11 bases between. The CDR3 is made up of 15 amino acids. CDR1 is MNHEY, CDR2 SVGAGI, per germline. Written as DNA, the CDR3 is TGTGCCAGCAGTTACTTTACAGGGAGATCCTACGAGCAGTACTTC. This translates into CASSYFTGRSYEQYF.

CDR3 region: CASSFGRGGGADTQYF. The DNA of the CDR3 is TGCGCCAGCAGCTTTGGAAGGGGAGGCGGCGCAGATACGCAGTATTTT. This chain links TRBV5-1 with TRBJ2-3; D is perhaps TRBD2 (6 bases). The germline V gene encodes CDR1 SGHRS and CDR2 YFSETQ. Between the trimmed V and J ends, which lost 2 bases and 4 bases, there was a span of 17 bases. CDR3 size: 16 residues.

The chain uses TRBV28 and TRBJ1-6; D remains ambiguous. V lost 3 bases to trimming and J lost 6 bases, with 12 bases between them. CDR3 length: 15 residues. CDR1 and CDR2 from the germline V gene are MDHEN and SYDVKM. The CDR3 protein is CASSFPGSVNSPLHF. The CDR3 DNA reads as TGTGCCAGCAGTTTTCCCGGGAGTGTTAATTCACCCCTCCACTTT.

The chain recombines TRBV27 with TRBJ2-7, with TRBD1 identical over 12 bases. Trimming took 6 bases from V and 6 from J; bases not matched to a gene: 6. The length of the CDR3 is 14 residues. The germline gives CDR1 MNHEY, CDR2 SMNVEV (reference sequence). In nucleotides, the CDR3 is TGTGCCAGCAGCTCAGGGACAGGGGGCGGCGAGCAGTACTTC. It specifies CASSSGTGGGEQYF.

The V call is TRBV4-2, the J call TRBJ2-7; 9 bases match TRBD2. V lost 1 base to trimming and J lost 5 bases; unmatched junction nucleotides: 9. In germline, CDR1 is LGHNA, CDR2 YNFKEQ. The CDR3 totals 16 residues. This chain's CDR3 is CASSQAGAGGLNEQYF. CDR3 DNA: TGTGCCAGCAGCCAAGCTGGGGCGGGGGGGCTCAACGAGCAGTACTTC.

The chain links TRBV5-4 to TRBJ2-1; 11 bases agree with TRBD2. Per the germline V gene, CDR1 is SGHNT and CDR2 is YYREEE (reference sequence). The V gene end was trimmed by 4 bases and the J gene end by 7 bases; junction bases not matched to a gene: 10. This CDR3 comprises 16 residues. CDR3 loop: CASSPLAGGSGNEQFF. The DNA of the CDR3 is TGTGCCAGCAGCCCTCTAGCGGGAGGTAGTGGAAATGAGCAGTTCTTC.

The chain uses TRBV6-5 and TRBJ2-5; 7 nucleotides align to TRBD2. The DNA matches TRBJ2-7 better at its end, which makes the J call doubtful. The CDR3 spans 16 residues. Germline V CDR1 and CDR2: MNHEY, SVGAGI. The CDR3 coding sequence is TGTGCCAGCAGTTACTCCGGGGTAGCGGGTGCCTACGAGCAGTACTTC. This sequence encodes CASSYSGVAGAYEQYF.

The rearrangement links TRBV6-1 to TRBJ1-1; TRBD1 is a possible D gene (6 bases). Trimming took off 4 bases at V and 0 bases at J, with 12 bases between the two ends. CDR1 is MNHNS and CDR2 is SASEGT in the germline V gene. The CDR3 length is 15 residues. The CDR3 DNA reads as TGTGCCAGCAGTGGGCAGGGACAAATGAACACTGAAGCTTTCTTT. Residues: CASSGQGQMNTEAFF.

This clone turned up a few times. The chain is built from TRBV6-1 and TRBJ2-4; 8 bases match TRBD1. J gave up 3 bases and V 2 bases, and 3 bases lay outside the gene matches. The CDR3 runs to 15 residues. Germline-derived CDR1 and CDR2 are MNHNS and SASEGT. CDR3 coding DNA: TGTGCCAGCAGTGAATTGACAGGGGACAAAAACATTCAGTACTTC. This codes for CASSELTGDKNIQYF.

V usage is TRBV30 and J usage is TRBJ1-1, with 7 positions matching TRBD1. V lost 0 bases and J lost 6; bases outside the gene matches: 10. The CDR3 totals 15 residues. Looked up from germline, CDR1 is GTSNPN and CDR2 is SVGIG (reference sequence). This CDR3 reads CAWSVLRTGSPEAFF. The CDR3 DNA follows: TGTGCCTGGAGTGTCCTTCGGACAGGTTCCCCTGAAGCTTTCTTT.

The chain has TRBV12-5 and TRBJ1-1; 10 bases agree with TRBD1. V shed 6 bases and J 10 bases; nucleotides not matched to a gene: 8. The CDR3 covers 13 residues. The germline CDR1 and CDR2 sequences are LGHNT and FRNRAP. The CDR3: CASGTTGGAGAFF. CDR3 DNA: TGTGCTAGTGGGACGACAGGGGGCGCTGGAGCTTTCTTT.

The rearrangement joins TRBV5-1 to TRBJ1-2; 10 nucleotides align to TRBD1. J gave up 5 bases and V 3 bases, and 7 bases lay outside the gene matches. The germline gives CDR1 SGHRS, CDR2 YFSETQ. The CDR3 consists of 15 residues. CDR3 residues: CASSYGQGVLYGYTF. Written as DNA, the CDR3 is TGCGCCAGCAGCTACGGACAGGGGGTGTTATATGGCTACACCTTC.

This chain uses TRBV7-3 with TRBJ2-1, with D perhaps TRBD2 (7 bases). The CDR3 is 18 residues long. Germline CDR1 and CDR2: SGHTA and FQGTGA. Trimming removed 2 bases from V and 7 bases from J, with 24 bases in between. The CDR3 loop is CASSLSPPGARGGNEQFF. The CDR3 coding sequence is TGTGCCAGCAGCTTATCCCCCCCCGGGGCTAGGGGGGGAAATGAGCAGTTCTTC.

The J gene is TRBJ2-7, the V gene TRBV11-1; 9 positions match TRBD2. The CDR3 contains 15 residues. V trimming: 6 bases; J trimming: 3 bases; junction bases outside the gene matches: 9. Germline V lookup: CDR1 SGHAT, CDR2 FQDESV (reference sequence). The CDR3 DNA is TGTGCCAGCAGTTCGGGTAGCGGGAGACTCTACGAGCAGTACTTC. Protein: CASSSGSGRLYEQYF.

The chain has TRBV15 and TRBJ2-3; the D gene is possibly TRBD2 (5 bases). The CDR3 has 15 amino acids. CDR1 is LNHNV, CDR2 YYDKDF, per germline (reference sequence). Trimming stripped 1 base from V and 2 bases from J, with 10 bases between. The CDR3 nucleotides are TGTGCCACCAGCAGAGGTAGAGCGGTCACAGATACGCAGTATTTT. It is translated as CATSRGRAVTDTQYF.

The CDR3 DNA sequence: TGCGCCAGCAGCTTGTTCGGTGCTGGAGCCGATGAAGCTTTCTTT. This codes for CASSLFGAGADEAFF. The chain recombines TRBV5-1 with TRBJ1-1; no clear D. V was pared by 1 base and J by 7 bases, with 17 bases between. This CDR3 is 15 amino acids long. Germline assignment: CDR1 SGHRS and CDR2 YFSETQ.

This clone was counted once. The gene calls are TRBV4-1 and TRBJ1-3; possible D gene TRBD1, 5 bases. Germline CDR1 and CDR2: MGHRA and YSYEKL. The CDR3 totals 18 residues. Trimming stripped 1 base from V and 2 bases from J, with 18 bases between. CDR3 nucleotide sequence: TGCGCCAGCAGCCAAGTATGGGTTGGAGGGGATGCTGGAAACACCATATATTTT. Its translation is CASSQVWVGGDAGNTIYF.

The CDR3 coding sequence is TGTGCCAGTACCCCGAGGGAGAGAAACTATGGCTACACCTTC. This encodes CASTPRERNYGYTF. The chain couples TRBV19 to TRBJ1-2; D ambiguous. Germline V lookup: CDR1 LNHDA, CDR2 SQIVND (reference sequence). Trimming removed 7 bases from V and 2 bases from J, with 14 bases in between. The CDR3 is made up of 14 amino acids.